Presented here are 17 T cell receptor beta chains from one specimen sequenced in a study of blood T cells in healthy people across ages (dated by TCRdb to the mid-2010s). The method was 5' RACE. Sequencing took place on an Illumina HiSeq 2500. A second PCR of roughly 6 to 11 cycles was run with a J-beta primer mix and a sample-barcoded 5' primer. TCRdb passed the public sequencing reads through fastp at Q25 and MiXCR, retaining productive beta sequences. A single entry per CDR3 protein holds the most common genes and DNA from its merged rows. The sample records around 800,000 distinct CDR3 sequences, about 26% of which are singletons. The ten top clones hold about 3% of the sample. The data were also submitted as part of a second study, on T cells of mothers and their children.

The specimen was blood. Every receptor here comes from a boy aged 10-17 years in good health.

The chain has TRBV30 and TRBJ2-5; unclear D gene. V was pared by 2 bases and J by 4 bases, with 11 bases between. CDR1 is GTSNPN, CDR2 SVGIG, per germline (reference sequence). The CDR3 sequence is 13 residues long. The CDR3 nucleotides read TGTGCCTGGAGTAGCATTGCTGGAGAGACCCAGTACTTC. Translating gives CAWSSIAGETQYF.

This sequence joins TRBV6-5 and TRBJ2-5, with 10 nucleotides matching TRBD2. The end of the DNA is better explained by TRBJ2-1, so the J call may be wrong. CDR1 MNHEY and CDR2 SVGAGI come from the germline V gene. CDR3 length: 18 residues. The CDR3 DNA follows: TGTGCCAGCAGTTCCCCAAGCGGGGGGGCTTGGGCGGACAATGAGCAGTTCTTC. It specifies CASSSPSGGAWADNEQFF.

The chain employs TRBV20-1 and TRBJ2-5, with a possible D match to TRBD1 (5 bases). CDR3 size: 14 residues. Looked up from germline, CDR1 is DFQATT and CDR2 is SNEGSKA (reference sequence). The V end was cut by 1 base, the J end by 1 base, with 10 bases between. CDR3 in amino acids: CSARADRTQETQYF. CDR3 in DNA: TGCAGTGCTAGAGCTGACAGAACCCAAGAGACCCAGTACTTC.

The J gene is TRBJ2-1, the V gene TRBV4-1; 7 nucleotides match TRBD1. J gave up 2 bases and V 0 bases, and 4 bases lay outside the gene matches. This CDR3 has 16 residues. The germline CDR1 and CDR2 sequences are MGHRA and YSYEKL. The chain's CDR3 is CASSQDPGTAYNEQFF. In DNA form, the CDR3 reads TGCGCCAGCAGCCAAGACCCCGGGACAGCCTACAATGAGCAGTTCTTC.

This chain connects TRBV7-3 to TRBJ1-6; D ambiguous. The germline CDR1 and CDR2 sequences are SGHTA and FQGTGA. V dropped 1 base and J dropped 8 bases, with 6 bases sitting between them. This CDR3 is built from 13 residues. In nucleotides, the CDR3 is TGTGCCAGCAGCTTAAAGGGCGATTCACCCCTCCACTTT. Amino acids: CASSLKGDSPLHF.

This clonotype has a handful of counts. Since the CDR3 does not end with the conserved phenylalanine or tryptophan, this likely comes from a read error. The chain recombines TRBV12-3 or TRBV12-4 with TRBJ1-4, with D maybe TRBD1 (5 bases). The V end was cut by 3 bases, the J end by 0 bases, with 8 bases between. The CDR3 runs to 15 residues. CDR3 in DNA: TGTGCCAGCAGTTTGATGGGGGCAACTAATGAAAAACTGTTTTCT. It yields the protein CASSLMGATNEKLFS.

The J gene is TRBJ1-4, the V gene TRBV28, with TRBD1 identical over 8 bases. This CDR3 spans 16 amino acids. CDR1 MDHEN and CDR2 SYDVKM come from the germline V gene. V shed 3 bases and J 6 bases; nucleotides not matched to a gene: 9. The CDR3 sequence: CASSLALDRGDEKLFF. The DNA for the CDR3 is TGTGCCAGCAGTTTGGCCCTAGACAGGGGCGATGAAAAACTGTTTTTT.

This clonotype was counted many times. This chain joins TRBV18 and TRBJ1-4; TRBD1 might be the D (6 bases). The CDR3 consists of 16 residues. Between the trimmed V and J ends, which lost 3 bases and 0 bases, there was a span of 11 bases. Per germline, CDR1 KGHSH and CDR2 LQKENI. The CDR3 DNA reads as TGTGCCAGCTCACCCCAGGGGAATCCAACTAATGAAAAACTGTTTTTT. Its translation is CASSPQGNPTNEKLFF.

This chain uses TRBV12-3 or TRBV12-4 with TRBJ2-4; tentatively, D is TRBD2 (5 bases). Trimming removed 6 bases at V and 1 base at J, with 13 bases between. The CDR3 consists of 15 residues. Here the CDR3 DNA reads TGTGCCAGCAGCCCGGTCCCGGGGGCCAAAAACATTCAGTACTTC. Amino acids: CASSPVPGAKNIQYF.

This clonotype was seen a handful of times. The chain has TRBV7-2 and TRBJ2-1; 9 nucleotides agree with TRBD2. This CDR3 spans 16 amino acids. V lost 5 bases to trimming and J lost 4 bases; unmatched junction nucleotides: 9. Germline loops: CDR1 SGHTA, CDR2 FQGNSA. In nucleotides, the CDR3 is TGTGCCAGCAGCCCCGACAGCGGGGGGCCTTACAATGAGCAGTTCTTC. Translating gives CASSPDSGGPYNEQFF.

This clonotype was recorded a few times. V is TRBV6-1 and J is TRBJ1-6; 7 bases align to TRBD1. CDR1 and CDR2 from the germline V gene are MNHNS and SASEGT. Trimming cost V 4 bases and J 4 bases; bases outside gene matches: 4. The CDR3 sequence is 15 residues long. The CDR3: CASSGRTGYNSPLHF. The DNA for the CDR3 is TGTGCCAGCAGTGGACGGACAGGTTATAATTCACCCCTCCACTTT.

In DNA, the CDR3 is TGTGCCAGCAGTTTCGGGGGACAGGGATTCACCGGGGAGCTGTTTTTT. The encoded protein is CASSFGGQGFTGELFF. The J gene is TRBJ2-2, the V gene TRBV12-3 or TRBV12-4, with 9 bases lining up with TRBD1. The V gene end was trimmed by 3 bases and the J gene end by 4 bases; junction bases not matched to a gene: 6. This CDR3 is 16 amino acids long.

This clonotype was seen a few times. The chain uses TRBV6-6 and TRBJ1-1; 9 bases are a match to TRBD1. Germline V gene data show CDR1 as MNHNY and CDR2 as SVGAGI (reference sequence). The CDR3 consists of 14 residues. Unmatched junction bases numbered 4, after V lost 7 bases and J lost 1 base. The CDR3: CASKDRGANTEAFF. The CDR3 DNA is TGTGCCAGCAAGGACAGGGGAGCGAACACTGAAGCTTTCTTT.

The sample holds a few counts of this clonotype. This rearrangement joins TRBV20-1 to TRBJ2-3, with 16 bases fitting TRBD2. Germline CDR1 is DFQATT and CDR2 is SNEGSKA (reference sequence). CDR3 length: 20 residues. V trimming: 6 bases; J trimming: 5 bases; junction bases outside the gene matches: 20. The DNA for the CDR3 is TGCAGTGCCCCCCGGTCGGGACTAGCGGGGGGGCTGTTCTTGGGAGATACGCAGTATTTT. Translated, it gives CSAPRSGLAGGLFLGDTQYF.

This clonotype was found once. V gene TRBV6-6 combines with J gene TRBJ1-4; D is unclear. The CDR3 consists of 13 residues. Trimming took 1 base from V and 4 from J, leaving 4 bases between them. Germline loops: CDR1 MNHNY, CDR2 SVGAGI (reference sequence). The CDR3 nucleotides read TGTGCCAGCAGTTACTTTAGTAATGAAAAACTGTTTTTT. Protein sequence: CASSYFSNEKLFF.

This sequence joins TRBV5-5 and TRBJ1-2, with TRBD1 matching over 7 bases. This CDR3 has 15 residues. The germline CDR1 and CDR2 sequences are SGHKS and YYEKEE (reference sequence). V was clipped by 2 bases and J by 0 bases; unmatched bases: 4. CDR3 nucleotides: TGTGCCAGCAGCTTTGGGACAGACCCTAACTATGGCTACACCTTC. This encodes CASSFGTDPNYGYTF.

This clonotype was seen a handful of times. The chain has TRBV29-1 and TRBJ1-5; D gene ambiguous. V lost 5 bases and J 2 bases, leaving 7 bases between the germline ends. Germline CDR1 is SQVTM and CDR2 is ANQGSEA. CDR3 size: 12 residues. The CDR3 spells CSVRGGNQPQHF. The DNA for the CDR3 is TGCAGCGTTCGAGGTGGCAATCAGCCCCAGCATTTT.